The source of this T cell receptor beta chain is a study of T cell responses to AZD1222 COVID-19 vaccine. Study-wide results and limits: There were vaccine-associated CD4 TCRs across spike, dominant at 160-218 and 743-854. The repertoires were collected only after the peak T cell response.

This CDR3 comprises 13 residues. Trimming shortened V by 4 bases and J by 5 bases, and 11 bases separated the two germline ends. The germline CDR1 and CDR2 sequences are GTSNPN and SVGIG (reference sequence). A word on this clone: Antigen specificity is unknown.

Measured with immunoSEQ multiplex PCR; TCRdb has only the in-frame clones, and not every one. Among about 97,000 clones listed, around nine tenths were seen once. The sample here was peripheral blood, taken on day 0 of AZD1222 vaccination. The sequence derives from an adult in good health. V usage is TRBV30 and J usage is TRBJ2-2, with a weak D call TRBD1 (6 bases). The CDR3 loop reads CAWTGHLTGELFF. The CDR3 DNA sequence: TGTGCCTGGACGGGACATCTTACCGGGGAGCTGTTTTTT. Drawing the rest from reference TRBV30 and TRBJ2-2, the complete variable domain is SQTIHQWPATLVQPVGSPLSLECTVEGTSNPNLYWYRQAAGRGLQLLFYSVGIGQISSEVPQNLSASRPQDRQFILSSKKLLLSDSGFYLCAWTGHLTGELFFGEGSRLTVL.